One and the same sample provided the 2 T cell receptor beta chains below, sequenced in a study of blood T cells in healthy people across ages. A second PCR, run for 7 to 11 cycles, used a sample-barcoded 5' primer plus a J-beta primer mix. TCRdb called the 5' RACE reads again in MiXCR, with one record for every CDR3 protein. The data show 1.5 million or so distinct CDR3 sequences, approximately 40% seen once. Material: blood. These receptors were taken from a woman aged 18-29 years in good health.

This clonotype occurred a few times. The rearrangement links TRBV5-1 to TRBJ2-7; maybe TRBD1 (6 bases). The V end was cut by 4 bases, the J end by 3 bases, with 17 bases between. CDR3 length: 15 residues. CDR1 SGHRS and CDR2 YFSETQ come from the germline V gene. Written as DNA, the CDR3 is TGCGCCAGCAGCCGGACGATCGGGACACACTACGAGCAGTACTTC. It yields the protein CASSRTIGTHYEQYF.

This chain uses TRBV10-3 with TRBJ2-5, with 10 bases lining up with TRBD2. The V gene's germline CDR1 is ENHRY and CDR2 SYGVKD. The CDR3 runs to 16 residues. Losses at the gene ends were 4 bases for V and 11 bases for J; bases not matched to a gene: 16. CDR3 in amino acids: CAISGSGTSEKNEQYF. The DNA for the CDR3 is TGTGCCATCAGTGGATCCGGGACTAGCGAAAAGAATGAGCAGTACTTC.